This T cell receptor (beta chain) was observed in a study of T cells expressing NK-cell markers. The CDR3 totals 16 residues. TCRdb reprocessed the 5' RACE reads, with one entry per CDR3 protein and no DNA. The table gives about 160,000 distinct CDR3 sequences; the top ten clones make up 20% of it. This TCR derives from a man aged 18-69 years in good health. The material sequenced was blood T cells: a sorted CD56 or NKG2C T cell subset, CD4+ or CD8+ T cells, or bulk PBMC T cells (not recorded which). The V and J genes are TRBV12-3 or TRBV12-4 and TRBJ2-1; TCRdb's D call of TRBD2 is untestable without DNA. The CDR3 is CASSLAHSGGYNEQFF.